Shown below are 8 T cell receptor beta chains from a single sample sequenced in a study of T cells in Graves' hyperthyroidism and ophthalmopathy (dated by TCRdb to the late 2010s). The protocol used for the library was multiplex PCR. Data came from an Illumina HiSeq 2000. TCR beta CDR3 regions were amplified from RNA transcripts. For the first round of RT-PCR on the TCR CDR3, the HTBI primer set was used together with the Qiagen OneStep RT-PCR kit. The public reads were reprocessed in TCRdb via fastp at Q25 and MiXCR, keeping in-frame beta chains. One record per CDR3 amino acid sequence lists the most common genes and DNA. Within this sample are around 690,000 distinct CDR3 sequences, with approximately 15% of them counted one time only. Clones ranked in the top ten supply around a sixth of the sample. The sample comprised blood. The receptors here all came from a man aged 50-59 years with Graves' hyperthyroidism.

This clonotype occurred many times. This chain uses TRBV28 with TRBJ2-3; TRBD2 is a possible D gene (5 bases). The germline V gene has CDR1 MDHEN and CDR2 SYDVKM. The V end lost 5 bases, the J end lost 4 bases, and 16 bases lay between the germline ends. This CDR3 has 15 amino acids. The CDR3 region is CASSAPGSRSDTQYF. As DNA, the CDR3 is TGTGCCAGCAGTGCCCCGGGGTCGCGATCAGATACGCAGTATTTT.

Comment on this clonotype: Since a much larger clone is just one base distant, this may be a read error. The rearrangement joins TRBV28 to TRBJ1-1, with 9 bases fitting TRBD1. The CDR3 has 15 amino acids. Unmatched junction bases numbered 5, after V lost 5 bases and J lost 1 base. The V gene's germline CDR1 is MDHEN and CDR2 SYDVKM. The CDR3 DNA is TGTGCCAGCAGTGTGCCGGGACAGGGGAACACTGAAGCTTTCTTT. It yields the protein CASSVPGQGNTEAFF. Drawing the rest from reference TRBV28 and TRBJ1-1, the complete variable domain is DVKVTQSSRYLVKRTGEKVFLECVQDMDHENMFWYRQDPGLGLRLIYFSYDVKMKEKGDIPEGYSVSREKKERFSLILESASTNQTSMYLCASSVPGQGNTEAFFGQGTRLTVV.

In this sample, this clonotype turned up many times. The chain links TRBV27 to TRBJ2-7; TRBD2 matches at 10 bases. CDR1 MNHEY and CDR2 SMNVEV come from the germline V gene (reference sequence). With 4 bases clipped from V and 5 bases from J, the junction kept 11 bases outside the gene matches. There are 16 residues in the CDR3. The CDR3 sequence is CASSSPRIAGGNEQYF. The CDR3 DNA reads TGTGCCAGCAGTTCACCACGAATAGCGGGAGGCAACGAGCAGTACTTC.

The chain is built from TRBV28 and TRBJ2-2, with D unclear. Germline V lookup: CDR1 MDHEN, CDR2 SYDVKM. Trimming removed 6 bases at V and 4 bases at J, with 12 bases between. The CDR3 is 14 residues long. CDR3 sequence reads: CASSGPPVTGELFF. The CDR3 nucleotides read TGTGCCAGCAGCGGACCCCCAGTCACCGGGGAGCTGTTTTTT.

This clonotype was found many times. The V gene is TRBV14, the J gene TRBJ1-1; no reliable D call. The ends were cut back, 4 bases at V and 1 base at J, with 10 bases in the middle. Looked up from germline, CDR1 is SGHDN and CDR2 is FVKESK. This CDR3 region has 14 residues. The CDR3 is CASSRTLENTEAFF. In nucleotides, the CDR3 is TGTGCCAGCAGCCGTACCCTGGAGAACACTGAAGCTTTCTTT.

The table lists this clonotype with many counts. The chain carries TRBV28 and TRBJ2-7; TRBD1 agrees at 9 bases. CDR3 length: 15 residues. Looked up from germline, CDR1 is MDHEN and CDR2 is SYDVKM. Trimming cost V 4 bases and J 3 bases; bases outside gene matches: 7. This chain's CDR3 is CASSSQGAGFYEQYF. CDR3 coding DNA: TGTGCCAGCAGTTCACAGGGGGCAGGATTCTACGAGCAGTACTTC.

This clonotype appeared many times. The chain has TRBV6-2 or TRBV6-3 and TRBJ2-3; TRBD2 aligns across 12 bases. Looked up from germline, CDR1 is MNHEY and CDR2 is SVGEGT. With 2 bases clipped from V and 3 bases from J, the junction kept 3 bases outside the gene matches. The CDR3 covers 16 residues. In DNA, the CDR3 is TGTGCCAGCAGTTACGGACTAGCGGGAAATACAGATACGCAGTATTTT. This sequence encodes CASSYGLAGNTDTQYF.

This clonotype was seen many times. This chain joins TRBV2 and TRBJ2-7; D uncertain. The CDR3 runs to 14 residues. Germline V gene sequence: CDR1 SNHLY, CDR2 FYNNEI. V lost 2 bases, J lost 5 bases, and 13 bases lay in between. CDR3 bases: TGTGCCAGCAGTGAACTGGGATACCTACACGAGCAGTACTTC. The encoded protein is CASSELGYLHEQYF.